These 4 T cell receptor beta chains came from one sample sequenced in a study of cytomegalovirus exposure and HLA in healthy donors. Amplification used 60 Vbeta primers and 13 Jbeta primers. Repertoires were generated with immunoSEQ multiplex PCR, while TCRdb's copy carries only in-frame clones and drops some. Of around 85,000 clones listed, roughly 80% are singletons. Material: PBMCs. These receptors were obtained from a man aged 45-60 years in good health and CMV-seropositive.

The chain carries TRBV5-1 and TRBJ1-5, with unresolved D. Trimming shortened V by 4 bases and J by 7 bases, and 18 bases separated the two germline ends. The CDR3 contains 15 residues. The germline CDR1 and CDR2 sequences are SGHRS and YFSETQ. CDR3 region: CASSLGGSQGQPQHF. DNA of the CDR3: TGCGCCAGCAGCCTCGGAGGCAGCCAAGGACAGCCCCAGCATTTT.

This clone is hyperexpanded. The chain has TRBV5-4 and TRBJ1-1; TRBD1 matches 12 bases. Germline loops: CDR1 SGHNT, CDR2 YYREEE (reference sequence). V shed 4 bases, J shed 3 bases, and the junction held 4 bases outside the gene matches. CDR3 length: 15 amino acids. The chain's CDR3 is CASSPGTGGHTEAFF. In DNA, the CDR3 is TGTGCCAGCAGCCCGGGGACAGGGGGCCACACTGAAGCTTTCTTT.

The J gene is TRBJ2-3, the V gene TRBV5-6, with 10 positions matching TRBD1. The CDR3 is made up of 15 amino acids. With 5 bases clipped from V and 5 bases from J, the junction kept 8 bases outside the gene matches. Germline V gives CDR1 SGHDT, CDR2 YYEEEE. Here the CDR3 reads CASRRDRGLGDTQYF. DNA for the CDR3: TGTGCCAGCAGAAGGGACAGGGGATTAGGAGATACGCAGTATTTT.

The chain carries TRBV10-1 and TRBJ2-1; TRBD2 matches 7 bases. Germline V gene sequence: CDR1 WNHNN, CDR2 SYGVQD (reference sequence). This CDR3 contains 14 residues. Unmatched junction bases numbered 6, after V lost 2 bases and J lost 8 bases. CDR3 region: CASSEAGEVDEQFF. The CDR3 DNA is TGCGCCAGCAGTGAGGCGGGAGAGGTTGATGAGCAGTTCTTC.